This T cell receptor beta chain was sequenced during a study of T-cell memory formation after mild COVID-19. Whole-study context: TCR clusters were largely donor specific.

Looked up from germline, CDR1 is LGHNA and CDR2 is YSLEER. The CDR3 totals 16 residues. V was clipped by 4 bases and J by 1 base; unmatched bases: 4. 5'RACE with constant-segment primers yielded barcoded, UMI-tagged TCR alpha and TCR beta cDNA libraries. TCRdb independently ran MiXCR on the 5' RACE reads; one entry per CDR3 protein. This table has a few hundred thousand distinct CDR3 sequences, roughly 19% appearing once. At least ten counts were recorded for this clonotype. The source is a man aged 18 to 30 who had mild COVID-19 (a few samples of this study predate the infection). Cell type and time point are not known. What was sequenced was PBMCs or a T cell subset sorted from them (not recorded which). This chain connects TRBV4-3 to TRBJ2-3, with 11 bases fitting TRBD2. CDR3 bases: TGCGCCAGCAGCCCGGGACTAGCGGACCGCACAGATACGCAGTATTTT. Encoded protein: CASSPGLADRTDTQYF.